The 30 T cell receptor beta chains below all came from one sample that was sequenced in a study of shared clonotypes between healthy human individuals. Profiling relied on immunoSEQ multiplex PCR, and the TCRdb table lists in-frame clones only, not all of them. The top ten clones hold about 0.13% of a sample with about 2 million clones, 95% of them seen once. Sample: naive CD4+ T cells sorted from blood. Subset noted: CD45RA+ positively selected. Every receptor here comes from a man younger than 30 in good health.

The chain recombines TRBV7-3 with TRBJ1-5; D may be TRBD1 (6 bases). The V and J ends lost 2 bases and 7 bases respectively, with 21 bases between them. CDR1 and CDR2 (germline): SGHTA, FQGTGA. The CDR3 contains 17 residues. The CDR3 DNA sequence: TGTGCCAGCAGCTTATCCGCTGGACAGCCCCGGGGGCAGCCCCAGCATTTT. Amino acid sequence: CASSLSAGQPRGQPQHF.

The chain employs TRBV10-3 and TRBJ1-2; D is unresolved. V lost 4 bases and J 3 bases, leaving 6 bases between the germline ends. Germline values: CDR1 ENHRY, CDR2 SYGVKD. This CDR3 is 12 amino acids long. The CDR3: CAISGADYGYTF. The CDR3 DNA reads TGTGCCATCAGTGGGGCAGACTATGGCTACACCTTC.

The chain couples TRBV6-5 to TRBJ1-4; weak D call: TRBD1 (5 bases). The CDR3 is 13 amino acids. Germline loops: CDR1 MNHEY, CDR2 SVGAGI. V shed 7 bases and J shed 7 bases, with 13 bases lying between them. CDR3 nucleotides: TGTGCCAGCAAACGCTCGAGGGGTGAAAAACTGTTTTTT. Amino acids: CASKRSRGEKLFF.

The rearrangement links TRBV5-1 to TRBJ2-7; 10 nucleotides match TRBD2. Trimming at V came to 5 bases and at J to 3 bases, leaving 14 bases not matched to a gene. Germline V gives CDR1 SGHRS, CDR2 YFSETQ. The CDR3 has 17 amino acids. The chain's CDR3 is CASSPSRASGSDYEQYF. The CDR3 DNA follows: TGCGCCAGCAGTCCTTCTCGCGCTAGCGGGAGTGACTACGAGCAGTACTTC. Based on the CDR3 plus reference TRBV5-1 and TRBJ2-7, the full variable domain is KAGVTQTPRYLIKTRGQQVTLSCSPISGHRSVSWYQQTPGQGLQFLFEYFSETQRNKGNFPGRFSGRQFSNSRSEMNVSTLELGDSALYLCASSPSRASGSDYEQYFGPGTRLTVT.

This clone was observed a single time. The chain is built from TRBV18 and TRBJ2-7; perhaps TRBD1 as D (5 bases). Looked up from germline, CDR1 is KGHSH and CDR2 is LQKENI. V lost 1 base and J 3 bases, leaving 19 bases between the germline ends. The CDR3 spans 17 residues. CDR3 sequence (DNA): TGTGCCAGCTCACCACAACAGGAACTGGTGGGTTTCTACGAGCAGTACTTC. It translates to CASSPQQELVGFYEQYF.

J is TRBJ2-1 and V is TRBV5-4; 8 bases match TRBD2. The junction had 4 bases not matched to a gene; V was cut back by 2 bases and J by 0 bases. The germline V gene encodes CDR1 SGHNT and CDR2 YYREEE (reference sequence). This CDR3 region has 16 residues. This CDR3 is CASSLNSGSSYNEQFF. In nucleotides, the CDR3 is TGTGCCAGCAGCTTAAACAGCGGGAGCTCCTACAATGAGCAGTTCTTC. The full variable domain, in which reference TRBV5-4 and TRBJ2-1 provide the parts outside the CDR3, is ETGVTQSPTHLIKTRGQQVTLRCSSQSGHNTVSWYQQALGQGPQFIFQYYREEENGRGNFPPRFSGLQFPNYSSELNVNALELDDSALYLCASSLNSGSSYNEQFFGPGTRLTVL.

As to this clone: The same CDR3 is also encoded by other DNA sequences in this sample. The CDR3 sequence is CASSLAANTEAFF. CDR3 DNA sequence: TGCGCCAGCAGCTTGGCGGCGAACACTGAAGCTTTCTTT. The chain carries TRBV5-1 and TRBJ1-1; D not resolved. CDR3 length: 13 residues. Per germline, CDR1 SGHRS and CDR2 YFSETQ. The V end was cut by 0 bases, the J end by 1 base, with 4 bases between.

This chain links TRBV30 with TRBJ1-6; TRBD1 is a possible D gene (6 bases). Looked up from germline, CDR1 is GTSNPN and CDR2 is SVGIG (reference sequence). The CDR3 has 14 amino acids. V gave up 4 bases and J gave up 6 bases, with 13 bases separating them. The CDR3 reads CAWNRDFSNSPLHF. The CDR3 DNA is TGTGCCTGGAACAGGGATTTCAGTAATTCACCCCTCCACTTT.

The rearrangement uses TRBV19 and TRBJ2-7; D is unclear. CDR1 is LNHDA and CDR2 is SQIVND in the germline V gene (reference sequence). This CDR3 comprises 15 residues. Trimming shortened V by 5 bases and J by 0 bases, and 14 bases separated the two germline ends. This chain's CDR3 is CASSLTTRSSYEQYF. The DNA of the CDR3 is TGTGCCAGTAGTCTCACCACCCGAAGCTCCTACGAGCAGTACTTC.

The rearrangement joins TRBV7-2 to TRBJ2-7, with TRBD1 as a possible D gene (5 bases). The CDR3 consists of 12 residues. Germline values: CDR1 SGHTA, CDR2 FQGNSA. Trimming shortened V by 5 bases and J by 7 bases, and 12 bases separated the two germline ends. CDR3 in DNA: TGTGCCAGCAGCCAAGGGGTAGAGGAGCAGTACTTC. It translates to CASSQGVEEQYF.

The chain joins TRBV5-1 to TRBJ1-1, with 9 bases matching TRBD1. The CDR3 is 13 residues long. Trimming cost V 7 bases and J 9 bases; bases outside gene matches: 10. The germline V gene encodes CDR1 SGHRS and CDR2 YFSETQ. The CDR3 sequence: CASFEGTGTKAFF. CDR3 nucleotides: TGCGCCAGCTTCGAGGGGACAGGGACAAAAGCTTTCTTT.

Here the CDR3 reads CASSFFYQETQYF. CDR3 DNA: TGCGCCAGCAGCTTTTTCTACCAAGAGACCCAGTACTTC. The genes are TRBV5-1 and TRBJ2-5; D gene ambiguous. The CDR3 extends over 13 amino acids. In germline, CDR1 is SGHRS, CDR2 YFSETQ. V lost 2 bases and J lost 0, with 5 bases in between.

Details on this clone: The sample holds other DNA sequences that translate to the same CDR3. The chain carries TRBV30 and TRBJ2-7; 7 bases are shared with TRBD1. Trimming removed 3 bases from V and 6 bases from J; junction bases left unmatched: 2. CDR3 length equals 11 residues. Germline V gene sequence: CDR1 GTSNPN, CDR2 SVGIG (reference sequence). The CDR3 nucleotides read TGTGCCTGGAGGTCAGGGGGCGAGCAGTACTTC. Translation: CAWRSGGEQYF. The full variable domain, with the rest looked up from reference TRBV30 and TRBJ2-7, is SQTIHQWPATLVQPVGSPLSLECTVEGTSNPNLYWYRQAAGRGLQLLFYSVGIGQISSEVPQNLSASRPQDRQFILSSKKLLLSDSGFYLCAWRSGGEQYFGPGTRLTVT.

The chain recombines TRBV2 with TRBJ2-1; the match to TRBD2 covers 14 bases. Germline CDR1 and CDR2: SNHLY and FYNNEI. V trimming: 9 bases; J trimming: 1 base; junction bases outside the gene matches: 14. The CDR3 sequence is 19 residues long. CDR3 coding DNA: TGTGCCAGTGGGACTAGCGGGAGTAAGGAAAAGGGATCCTACAATGAGCAGTTCTTC. Encoded protein: CASGTSGSKEKGSYNEQFF.

A remark on this clone: The same CDR3 is also encoded by other DNA sequences in this sample. The chain is built from TRBV6-6 and TRBJ2-6, with unresolved D. Between the trimmed V and J ends, which lost 2 bases and 1 base, there was a span of 3 bases. Per germline, CDR1 MNHNY and CDR2 SVGAGI (reference sequence). This CDR3 is built from 14 residues. CDR3 bases: TGTGCCAGCAGTTACAGTTCTGGGGCCAACGTCCTGACTTTC. It encodes CASSYSSGANVLTF.

The CDR3 spells CASSQATTSGNYNEQFF. The DNA for the CDR3 is TGCGCCAGCAGCCAAGCTACCACTAGCGGGAATTACAATGAGCAGTTCTTC. This sequence joins TRBV4-3 and TRBJ2-1, with 10 bases aligning to TRBD2. Germline assignment: CDR1 LGHNA and CDR2 YSLEER. The junction had 7 bases not matched to a gene; V was cut back by 1 base and J by 4 bases. CDR3 length equals 17 residues.

The genes are TRBV11-3 and TRBJ2-2, with 12 bases fitting TRBD1. Germline V CDR1 and CDR2: SGHNT, YENEEA. J gave up 4 bases and V 5 bases, and 8 bases lay outside the gene matches. The CDR3 is 17 amino acids. The CDR3 loop is CASSPGTGGDGTGELFF. The CDR3 region has the DNA TGTGCCAGCAGCCCGGGGACAGGGGGCGACGGCACCGGGGAGCTGTTTTTT. Full variable domain (missing parts from reference TRBV11-3 and TRBJ2-2): EAGVVQSPRYKIIEKKQPVAFWCNPISGHNTLYWYLQNLGQGPELLIRYENEEAVDDSQLPKDRFSAERLKGVDSTLKIQPAELGDSAVYLCASSPGTGGDGTGELFFGEGSRLTVL.

The V call is TRBV7-9, the J call TRBJ2-3; D not resolved. CDR3 length equals 16 residues. Germline loops: CDR1 SEHNR, CDR2 FQNEAQ (reference sequence). V lost 4 bases and J 2 bases, leaving 16 bases between the germline ends. CDR3 region: CASSSFVGLVTDTQYF. CDR3 coding DNA: TGTGCCAGCAGCTCATTCGTTGGGTTGGTCACAGATACGCAGTATTTT. Complete variable domain (other parts from reference TRBV7-9 and TRBJ2-3): DTGVSQNPRHKITKRGQNVTFRCDPISEHNRLYWYRQTLGQGPEFLTYFQNEAQLEKSRLLSDRFSAERPKGSFSTLEIQRTEQGDSAMYLCASSSFVGLVTDTQYFGPGTRLTVL.

The chain couples TRBV5-5 to TRBJ1-1, with D hard to call. V lost 2 bases, J lost 0 bases, and 5 bases lay in between. Germline V gene data show CDR1 as SGHKS and CDR2 as YYEKEE (reference sequence). The CDR3 is 13 residues long. CDR3 residues: CASSLEVNTEAFF. CDR3 DNA: TGTGCCAGCAGCTTAGAAGTGAACACTGAAGCTTTCTTT.

This chain joins TRBV10-3 and TRBJ2-2; 9 bases are shared with TRBD1. This CDR3 region has 15 residues. J gave up 5 bases and V 4 bases, and 5 bases lay outside the gene matches. CDR1 is ENHRY, CDR2 SYGVKD, per germline. CDR3 nucleotides: TGTGCCATCAGTGTTGGGACAGGGAGAACCGGGGAGCTGTTTTTT. Amino acids: CAISVGTGRTGELFF.

V usage is TRBV5-1 and J usage is TRBJ2-3; 8 positions match TRBD2. This CDR3 region has 15 residues. Trimming cost V 1 base and J 4 bases; bases outside gene matches: 5. In germline, CDR1 is SGHRS, CDR2 YFSETQ. The CDR3 region is CASSLLNGGADTQYF. The CDR3 nucleotides read TGCGCCAGCAGCTTGTTGAACGGGGGGGCAGATACGCAGTATTTT. Full variable domain (rest looked up from reference TRBV5-1 and TRBJ2-3): KAGVTQTPRYLIKTRGQQVTLSCSPISGHRSVSWYQQTPGQGLQFLFEYFSETQRNKGNFPGRFSGRQFSNSRSEMNVSTLELGDSALYLCASSLLNGGADTQYFGPGTRLTVL.

This chain links TRBV7-2 with TRBJ2-5, with D possibly being TRBD1 or TRBD2 (5 bases each). CDR3 length: 14 amino acids. The ends were cut back, 6 bases at V and 5 bases at J, with 16 bases in the middle. CDR1 and CDR2 from the germline V gene are SGHTA and FQGNSA. CDR3 in DNA: TGTGCCAGCAGTTCTAGTGGGACGCGGGAGACCCAGTACTTC. Encoded protein: CASSSSGTRETQYF.

As to this clone: Additional DNA sequences in this sample encode the identical CDR3. The rearrangement uses TRBV5-1 and TRBJ2-7; D assignment may be TRBD1 or TRBD2 (5 bases each). V was shortened by 4 bases and J by 2 bases, with 16 bases between the two germline ends. CDR3 length equals 15 residues. Germline V lookup: CDR1 SGHRS, CDR2 YFSETQ. The CDR3 reads CASSLTGTATYEQYF. The CDR3 nucleotides are TGCGCCAGCAGCCTAACCGGGACGGCTACCTACGAGCAGTACTTC.

The chain links TRBV10-2 to TRBJ2-7; 8 nucleotides align to TRBD1. J was trimmed by 12 bases and V by 2 bases; bases with no gene match: 12. Germline CDR1 WSHSY, CDR2 SAAADI. The CDR3 length is 14 residues. CDR3 residues: CASSEPAGGPRVYF. Here the CDR3 DNA reads TGCGCCAGCAGTGAGCCCGCAGGGGGCCCCAGGGTGTACTTC.

J is TRBJ1-6 and V is TRBV27, with D perhaps matching TRBD1 (5 bases). CDR1 and CDR2 (germline): MNHEY, SMNVEV (reference sequence). V lost 5 bases, J lost 7 bases, and 12 bases lay in between. The CDR3 covers 14 residues. In nucleotides, the CDR3 is TGTGCCAGCAGTCCACGCGCAGGGAATTCACCCCTCCACTTT. It yields the protein CASSPRAGNSPLHF.

V is TRBV5-8 and J is TRBJ2-1; 9 positions match TRBD1. The CDR3 sequence is 15 residues long. CDR1 SGHTS and CDR2 YDEGEE come from the germline V gene. The junction had 5 bases not matched to a gene; V was cut back by 4 bases and J by 3 bases. The CDR3 protein is CASSQGQGYYNEQFF. DNA of the CDR3: TGTGCCAGCAGCCAGGGACAGGGTTACTACAATGAGCAGTTCTTC.

DNA of the CDR3: TGTGCCAGCAGTTTAGAGGGACCCACAGATACGCAGTATTTT. Translating gives CASSLEGPTDTQYF. The genes are TRBV28 and TRBJ2-3, with D perhaps matching TRBD1 or TRBD2 (5 bases each). The CDR3 is made up of 14 amino acids. Germline V gene lookup returns CDR1 MDHEN and CDR2 SYDVKM. Trimming stripped 2 bases from V and 2 bases from J, with 8 bases between. Combining the CDR3 with reference TRBV28 and TRBJ2-3 gives the whole variable domain DVKVTQSSRYLVKRTGEKVFLECVQDMDHENMFWYRQDPGLGLRLIYFSYDVKMKEKGDIPEGYSVSREKKERFSLILESASTNQTSMYLCASSLEGPTDTQYFGPGTRLTVL.

The chain combines TRBV6-5 with TRBJ1-5, with TRBD1 as a possible D gene (5 bases). V lost 6 bases to trimming and J lost 5 bases, with 17 bases between them. Germline CDR1 is MNHEY and CDR2 is SVGAGI. This CDR3 is 15 amino acids long. This CDR3 reads CASSPGPGTDQPQHF. The CDR3, as DNA: TGTGCCAGCAGCCCCGGGCCCGGGACGGATCAGCCCCAGCATTTT.

The chain carries TRBV7-9 and TRBJ1-2; no clear D gene. Germline loops: CDR1 SEHNR, CDR2 FQNEAQ (reference sequence). The V and J ends lost 5 bases and 5 bases respectively, with 18 bases between them. This CDR3 has 15 amino acids. CDR3 sequence (DNA): TGTGCCAGCAGCCCAAGGGAACGGACGGGATATGGCTACACCTTC. Translated: CASSPRERTGYGYTF.

The rearrangement joins TRBV5-1 to TRBJ2-1; D might be TRBD2 (6 bases). The CDR3 contains 15 residues. Germline CDR1 and CDR2: SGHRS and YFSETQ. Trimming pared 0 bases from V and 3 bases from J, leaving 10 bases between. The CDR3 region is CASSLAAGNYNEQFF. Written as DNA, the CDR3 is TGCGCCAGCAGCTTGGCTGCGGGGAACTACAATGAGCAGTTCTTC.